What follows are 4 T cell receptor beta chains derived from one specimen sequenced in a study of blood T cell repertoires in COVID-19. Data came from immunoSEQ multiplex PCR; TCRdb stores just in-frame clones and leaves some out. The sample yields around 60,000 clones, around 74% seen once. The material sequenced was peripheral blood. The receptor set was obtained from a woman of 80 years or more with acute or convalescent COVID-19.

This clone was observed a few times. This chain uses TRBV29-1 with TRBJ2-2, with D possibly being TRBD2 (5 bases). Trimming took 5 bases from V and 6 from J, leaving 19 bases between them. This CDR3 is 15 amino acids long. The germline gives CDR1 SQVTM, CDR2 ANQGSEA. CDR3 coding DNA: TGCAGCGTTCTGGTCAATACGGGGTCAGCCGGGGAGCTGTTTTTT. Protein sequence: CSVLVNTGSAGELFF.

The chain links TRBV4-3 to TRBJ1-6, with D possibly matching TRBD1 (5 bases). The V and J ends lost 9 bases and 4 bases respectively, with 13 bases between them. CDR3 length: 14 residues. Germline V gene lookup returns CDR1 LGHNA and CDR2 YSLEER. CDR3 in DNA: TGCGCCAGTCAACGGGGGACTTATAATTCACCCCTCCACTTT. This sequence encodes CASQRGTYNSPLHF.

This clone showed up just a few times. The chain recombines TRBV11-3 with TRBJ2-7; D remains unclear. Per the germline V gene, CDR1 is SGHNT and CDR2 is YENEEA. This CDR3 spans 13 amino acids. V was trimmed by 2 bases and J by 3 bases, leaving 8 bases between them. CDR3 region: CASSLNSNYEQYF. In nucleotides, the CDR3 is TGTGCCAGCAGCTTAAACAGCAACTACGAGCAGTACTTC.

V is TRBV10-3 and J is TRBJ2-2, with 11 bases identical to TRBD2. CDR1 and CDR2 from the germline V gene are ENHRY and SYGVKD. V lost 6 bases and J lost 3; bases outside the gene matches: 0. This CDR3 has 14 residues. The CDR3 sequence is CAIRTSGDTGELFF. The CDR3 nucleotides are TGTGCCATCAGGACTAGCGGGGACACCGGGGAGCTGTTTTTT.